This entry describes one T cell receptor beta chain. The data belong to a study of blood T cell repertoires in COVID-19. The repertoire was sequenced with immunoSEQ multiplex PCR; TCRdb's copy has only in-frame clones and lacks some. The sample lists over 400,000 clones, 75% to 90% occurring once. V shed 2 bases and J 4 bases; nucleotides not matched to a gene: 7. The CDR3 spans 16 residues. Germline CDR1 reads SGHRS; CDR2 reads YFSETQ. This clonotype was obtained from a woman in her 30s with active or convalescent COVID-19. The source material was peripheral blood. V and J are TRBV5-1 and TRBJ2-7; 12 bases align to TRBD1. The CDR3 DNA follows: TGCGCCAGCAGCTTTGGGACAGGGGGCGCGGCGTACGAGCAGTACTTC. This gives the protein CASSFGTGGAAYEQYF.